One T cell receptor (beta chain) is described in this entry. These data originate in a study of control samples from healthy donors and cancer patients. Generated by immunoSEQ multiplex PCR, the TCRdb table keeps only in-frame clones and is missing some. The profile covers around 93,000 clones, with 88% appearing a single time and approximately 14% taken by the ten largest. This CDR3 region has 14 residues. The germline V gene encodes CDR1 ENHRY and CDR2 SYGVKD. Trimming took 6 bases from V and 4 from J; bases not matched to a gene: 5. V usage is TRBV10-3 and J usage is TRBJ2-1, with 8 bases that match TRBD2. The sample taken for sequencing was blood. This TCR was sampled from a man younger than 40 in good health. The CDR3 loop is CAISLAGLYNEQFF. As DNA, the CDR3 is TGTGCCATCAGCCTAGCGGGCCTTTACAATGAGCAGTTCTTC.